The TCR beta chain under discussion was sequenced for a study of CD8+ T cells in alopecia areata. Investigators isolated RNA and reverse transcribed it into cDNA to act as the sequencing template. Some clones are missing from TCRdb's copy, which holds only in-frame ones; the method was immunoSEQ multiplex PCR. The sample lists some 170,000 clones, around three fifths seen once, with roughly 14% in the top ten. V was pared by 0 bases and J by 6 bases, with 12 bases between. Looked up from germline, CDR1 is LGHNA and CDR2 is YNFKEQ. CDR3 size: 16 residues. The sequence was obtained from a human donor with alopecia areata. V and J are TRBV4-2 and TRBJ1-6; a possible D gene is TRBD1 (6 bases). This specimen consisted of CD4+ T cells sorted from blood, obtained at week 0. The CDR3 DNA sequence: TGTGCCAGCAGCCAAGAATCGGACAGCCTTAATTCACCCCTCCACTTT. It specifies CASSQESDSLNSPLHF.